This TCR beta chain derives from a study of CD8 T cells in Susac syndrome. The CDR3 runs to 15 residues. Germline V gives CDR1 GTSNPN, CDR2 SVGIG (reference sequence). Trimming removed 3 bases from V and 6 bases from J, with 17 bases in between. An amount of RNA that ranged from roughly 0.45 to 1 ug was reverse transcribed with random hexamers. Each CDR3 protein is one row after TCRdb ran MiXCR on the immunoSEQ multiplex PCR reads. The sample has 140,000 or so distinct CDR3 sequences, around 94% seen once. Material for sequencing was CD4+ T cells from PBMCs. The TCR originated in a human donor in good health. V is TRBV30 and J is TRBJ2-2; D is perhaps TRBD1 (5 bases). The CDR3 DNA follows: TGTGCCTGGAGAGCAACCCTCAGGGTTGCCGGGGAGCTGTTTTTT. As protein: CAWRATLRVAGELFF.